One T cell receptor (beta chain) is described in this entry. Clones were sequenced by immunoSEQ multiplex PCR, and TCRdb holds only the in-frame ones, with some missing. Here the sample spans about 36,000 clones, under 85% being singletons. This sample is drawn from a study of STAT5B mutations in CD4+ large granular lymphocyte leukemia. Germline V lookup: CDR1 SGHRS, CDR2 YFSETQ. The ends were cut back, 0 bases at V and 1 base at J, with 12 bases in the middle. The CDR3 has 16 amino acids. This sequence was found in a human donor in good health. The sequenced sample was CD4+ T cells from blood buffy coats. J is TRBJ2-3 and V is TRBV5-1; a weak D match, TRBD1 (7 bases). The CDR3 nucleotides read TGCGCCAGCAGCTTGGAAGGGGGCGGGGGCACAGATACGCAGTATTTT. Its translation is CASSLEGGGGTDTQYF.